The clone carrying this T cell receptor beta chain showed up many times. Authors' data handling: Researchers report that nucleated cell counts were estimated from reference gene primer amplification. Profiling relied on immunoSEQ multiplex PCR, and the TCRdb table lists in-frame clones only, not all of them. V and J calls and clone size follow that table, whereas D and trimming were derived from the DNA. The sample lists around 280,000 clones; 85% to 90% were seen once. The CDR3 runs to 18 residues. The sample originates from a study of blood T cell repertoires in COVID-19. Study-level information: Sources were T cells, B-cell-depleted T cells, or PBMCs; the material itself was cDNA or gDNA.

The sequenced sample consisted of PBMCs or T cells enriched from blood (not recorded which). The chain uses TRBV21-1 and TRBJ2-7; the table calls TRBD2, which could not be checked here. TRBV21-1 is listed as a pseudogene. The sequence was collected from a woman in her late teens or twenties with acute COVID-19. In nucleotides, the CDR3 is TGTGCCAGCGCCAGGTGGGGCTCTCGCGGGAGGGGAACCTACGAGCAGTACTTC. It encodes CASARWGSRGRGTYEQYF.